The 9 T cell receptor beta chains below all came from one sample that was sequenced in a study of blood T cell repertoires in COVID-19. Assay used: immunoSEQ multiplex PCR; TCRdb lists only in-frame clones, some missing. Of under 20,000 clones in the sample, about 89% were seen once. Sequenced material: peripheral blood. The receptors were gathered from a man in his fifties or sixties with acute or convalescent COVID-19.

This clone appeared a few times. CDR3 DNA: TGTGCCAGCAGCCAGGCGGGCGAGCAGTACTTC. Its translation is CASSQAGEQYF. The chain employs TRBV3-1 (or the pseudogene TRBV3-2) and TRBJ2-7, with D tentatively TRBD2 (5 bases). Trimming left V 3 bases short and J 6 bases short, with 6 bases between. CDR1 is LGHDT, CDR2 YNNKEL, per germline (reference sequence). This CDR3 has 11 residues.

The CDR3 loop is CAILQGPYNEQFF. CDR3 DNA sequence: TGTGCCATCCTCCAGGGGCCGTACAATGAGCAGTTCTTC. V and J are TRBV10-3 and TRBJ2-1, with D possibly being TRBD1 (6 bases). The CDR3 has 13 amino acids. Per the germline V gene, CDR1 is ENHRY and CDR2 is SYGVKD. V lost 8 bases, J lost 4 bases, and 12 bases lay in between.

The chain couples TRBV5-1 to TRBJ1-1, with D perhaps matching TRBD1 (5 bases). V lost 0 bases to trimming and J lost 6 bases, with 24 bases between them. The V gene's germline CDR1 is SGHRS and CDR2 YFSETQ. The CDR3 contains 18 residues. The CDR3 DNA reads TGCGCCAGCAGCTTGGTCGGGGGAACCAGGCAGGTTAGCGCTGAAGCTTTCTTT. Amino acids: CASSLVGGTRQVSAEAFF.

To note about this clone: Mismatch with germline at one junction end may stem from a read error. This chain connects TRBV3-1 (or the pseudogene TRBV3-2) to TRBJ2-3; D might be TRBD2 (6 bases). Looked up from germline, CDR1 is LGHDT and CDR2 is YNNKEL (reference sequence). The CDR3 has 18 amino acids. CDR3 residues: CASSQDLRRGTSTDAQYF. For the CDR3, the DNA is TGTGCCAGCAGCCAAGACTTGAGGCGGGGTACTAGCACAGATGCGCAGTATTTT.

Only one count was recorded for this clone. The chain couples TRBV13 to TRBJ2-3; TRBD2 agrees at 12 bases. Trimming at V came to 4 bases and at J to 14 bases, leaving 4 bases not matched to a gene. The CDR3 spans 12 residues. Germline CDR1 PRHDT, CDR2 FYEKMQ (reference sequence). CDR3 coding DNA: TGTGCCAGCAGCTCCGGACTAGCGGGAACGTATTTT. This encodes CASSSGLAGTYF.

The chain uses TRBV2 and TRBJ1-4; D perhaps matches TRBD1 (5 bases). From germline, CDR1 is SNHLY and CDR2 FYNNEI. Trimming cost V 4 bases and J 3 bases, with 12 bases left between them. This CDR3 is 15 amino acids long. The CDR3 coding sequence is TGTGCCAGCAGTGTGGGGCGGCAGTCTAATGAAAAACTGTTTTTT. Residues: CASSVGRQSNEKLFF.

The chain couples TRBV11-2 to TRBJ2-7; weak D call: TRBD2 (5 bases). The CDR3 contains 12 residues. Germline CDR1 SGHAT, CDR2 FQNNGV. Trimming left V 4 bases short and J 7 bases short, with 11 bases between. CDR3 in DNA: TGTGCCAGCAGCTCAGGCCGCGGGGAGCAGTACTTC. Its protein is CASSSGRGEQYF.

The V and J genes are TRBV2 and TRBJ2-3; D is uncertain. Germline V lookup: CDR1 SNHLY, CDR2 FYNNEI. Trimming shortened V by 0 bases and J by 14 bases, and 24 bases separated the two germline ends. This CDR3 comprises 16 residues. CDR3 loop: CASSEALPLGRPDTYF. In nucleotides, the CDR3 is TGTGCCAGCAGTGAAGCGCTTCCTTTAGGCAGGCCAGATACGTATTTT.

The rearrangement joins TRBV11-2 to TRBJ2-1; D call uncertain. Trimming stripped 6 bases from V and 10 bases from J, with 10 bases between. The CDR3 sequence is 11 residues long. The germline CDR1 and CDR2 sequences are SGHAT and FQNNGV. CDR3 protein: CASSPAREQFF. The CDR3 coding sequence is TGTGCCAGCAGTCCCGCGCGGGAGCAGTTCTTC.